This T cell receptor delta chain was sequenced during a study of gamma-delta chains in newborns, infants, children. Turning to the study itself: Microbial exposure reportedly drives polyclonal innate γδ T cell expansion after birth.

TCRdb fed the reads to CATT. The sample holds around 7,500 delta-chain clones, roughly 10% seen once. This clone was observed a handful of times. This clonotype was obtained from a child who was a newborn, infant or young child, either healthy, febrile or measles-vaccinated (not recorded which). The sequencing input was blood.

DNA of the CDR3: TGTGCCTGTGACCCACTGGGGGATACGAGGTACACCGATAAACTCATCTTT. It specifies CACDPLGDTRYTDKLIF. The chain combines TRDV2 with TRDJ1; 13 nucleotides agree with TRDD3. The V gene's germline CDR1 is GEAIGNYY and CDR2 EKD. The CDR3 consists of 17 residues. J lost 0 bases, V lost 3 bases, and 6 bases had no gene match.